These T cell receptor beta chains were read from a single sample in a study of blood T cell repertoires in COVID-19. Here immunoSEQ multiplex PCR was the method, and the copy in TCRdb shows in-frame clones only, minus some. This table holds roughly 250,000 clones, more than 70% found once. The sequencing input was peripheral blood. The receptors shown here come from a woman aged 40 to 50 who had recovered from COVID-19. Each CDR3 is given with its conserved first and last residue. Each record gives: V gene, CDR3 length, clone size, D gene, J gene, CDR3 protein, CDR3 DNA. The D gene is left open where the match is weak. Size values are once, few and many counts, or a class for expanded clones, and some rows have none.

>TRBV7-2|17|NA|TRBD2|TRBJ2-3
CASSPQLAGSSTDTQYF
TGTGCCAGCAGCCCACAACTAGCGGGGTCTAGCACAGATACGCAGTATTTT
>TRBV19|21|few|NA|TRBJ2-5
CASSIPSRQPRTAGVEETQYF
TGTGCCAGTAGTATACCCTCGCGACAGCCCCGTACGGCAGGGGTGGAAGAGACCCAGTACTTC
>TRBV10-3|15|NA|TRBD2|TRBJ2-5
CAISEPGLAEETQYF
TGTGCCATCAGTGAGCCGGGACTAGCGGAAGAGACCCAGTACTTC
>TRBV27|15|NA|NA|TRBJ1-5
CASSPTWGQARVQHF
TGTGCCAGCAGTCCCACCTGGGGGCAGGCTAGGGTCCAGCATTTT
>TRBV7-2|15|NA|NA|TRBJ1-1
CASSLLRGGNTEAFF
TGTGCCAGCAGCTTATTAAGGGGGGGGAACACTGAAGCTTTCTTT
>TRBV4-3|13|once|TRBD1|TRBJ1-2
CASSQPGQGPSSF
TGCGCCAGCAGCCAGCCGGGACAGGGCCCGTCCTCCTTC
>TRBV20-1|11|NA|NA|TRBJ2-7
CSGTGAYEQYF
TGCAGTGGTACCGGGGCCTACGAGCAGTACTTC
>TRBV5-1|14|NA|NA|TRBJ2-5
CASRGGQVQETQYF
TGCGCCAGCAGGGGGGGGCAGGTCCAAGAGACCCAGTACTTC
>TRBV4-1|19|NA|TRBD2|TRBJ2-5
CASSQARLAGLGDQETQYF
TGCGCCAGCAGCCAAGCGAGGCTAGCGGGGTTGGGGGATCAAGAGACCCAGTACTTC
>TRBV20-1|16|NA|NA|TRBJ1-5
CSASKGGRAGGQPQHF
TGCAGTGCTAGTAAGGGGGGCCGGGCGGGAGGACAGCCCCAGCATTTT
>TRBV9|13|NA|NA|TRBJ1-2
CASSVVGAYGYTF
TGTGCCAGCAGCGTAGTGGGGGCCTATGGCTACACCTTC
>TRBV19|14|NA|TRBD2|TRBJ2-3
CASSVTSGTDTQYF
TGTGCCAGTAGTGTGACTAGCGGCACAGATACGCAGTATTTT
>TRBV4-1|16|NA|NA|TRBJ1-5
CASSQGGRVSNQPQHF
TGCGCCAGCAGCCAAGGTGGCAGGGTCAGCAATCAGCCCCAGCATTTT
>TRBV12-3/TRBV12-4|13|NA|TRBD1|TRBJ1-2
CASGPNRGGGYTF
TGTGCCAGCGGCCCGAACAGGGGCGGGGGCTACACCTTC
>TRBV30|13|NA|NA|TRBJ1-5
CAWTQAANQPQHF
TGTGCCTGGACACAGGCTGCGAATCAGCCCCAGCATTTT
>TRBV18|17|NA|TRBD1|TRBJ2-7
CASSPPITGTGGYEQYF
TGTGCCAGCTCACCACCAATCACCGGGACAGGGGGCTACGAGCAGTACTTC
>TRBV5-1|16|NA|NA|TRBJ1-1
CASSPRAGGLNTEAFF
TGCGCCAGCAGCCCGCGTGCGGGGGGTCTGAACACTGAAGCTTTCTTT
>TRBV30|12|NA|NA|TRBJ1-1
CAWSQMNTEAFF
TGTGCCTGGAGTCAAATGAACACTGAAGCTTTCTTT
>TRBV15|13|NA|TRBD2|TRBJ2-3
CATSRDTSVAQYF
TGTGCCACCAGCAGGGACACTAGCGTCGCGCAGTATTTT
>TRBV27|16|NA|TRBD1|TRBJ1-5
CASRRSDRDGNQPQHF
TGTGCCAGCAGGAGAAGTGACAGGGATGGCAATCAGCCCCAGCATTTT
>TRBV27|15|NA|TRBD2|TRBJ2-7
CASSPELAGAYEQYF
TGTGCCAGCAGCCCCGAACTAGCGGGAGCCTACGAGCAGTACTTC
>TRBV19|13|NA|NA|TRBJ2-7
CASSPRTLEKQYF
TGTGCCAGTAGTCCACGCACCCTTGAGAAGCAGTACTTC
>TRBV12-1|14|once|NA|TRBJ2-5
CASSFLLRERTQYF
TGTGCCAGCAGCTTTCTCCTCAGGGAACGGACCCAGTACTTC
>TRBV18|13|NA|NA|TRBJ1-2
CASSPPAVYGYTF
TGTGCCAGCTCACCACCGGCCGTCTATGGCTACACCTTC